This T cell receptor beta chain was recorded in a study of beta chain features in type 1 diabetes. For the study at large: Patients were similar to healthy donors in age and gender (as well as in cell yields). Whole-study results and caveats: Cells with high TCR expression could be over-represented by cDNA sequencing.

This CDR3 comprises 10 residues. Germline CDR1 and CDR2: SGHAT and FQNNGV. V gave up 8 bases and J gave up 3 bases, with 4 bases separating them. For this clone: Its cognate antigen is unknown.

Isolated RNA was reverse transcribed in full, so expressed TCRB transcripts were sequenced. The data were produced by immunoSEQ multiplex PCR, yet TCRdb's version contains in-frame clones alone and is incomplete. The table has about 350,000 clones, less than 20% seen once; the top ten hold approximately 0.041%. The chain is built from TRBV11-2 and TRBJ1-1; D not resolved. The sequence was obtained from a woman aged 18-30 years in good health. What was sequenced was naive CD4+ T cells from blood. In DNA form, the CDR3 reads TGTGCCAGCCGGGACACTGAAGCTTTCTTT. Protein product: CASRDTEAFF.